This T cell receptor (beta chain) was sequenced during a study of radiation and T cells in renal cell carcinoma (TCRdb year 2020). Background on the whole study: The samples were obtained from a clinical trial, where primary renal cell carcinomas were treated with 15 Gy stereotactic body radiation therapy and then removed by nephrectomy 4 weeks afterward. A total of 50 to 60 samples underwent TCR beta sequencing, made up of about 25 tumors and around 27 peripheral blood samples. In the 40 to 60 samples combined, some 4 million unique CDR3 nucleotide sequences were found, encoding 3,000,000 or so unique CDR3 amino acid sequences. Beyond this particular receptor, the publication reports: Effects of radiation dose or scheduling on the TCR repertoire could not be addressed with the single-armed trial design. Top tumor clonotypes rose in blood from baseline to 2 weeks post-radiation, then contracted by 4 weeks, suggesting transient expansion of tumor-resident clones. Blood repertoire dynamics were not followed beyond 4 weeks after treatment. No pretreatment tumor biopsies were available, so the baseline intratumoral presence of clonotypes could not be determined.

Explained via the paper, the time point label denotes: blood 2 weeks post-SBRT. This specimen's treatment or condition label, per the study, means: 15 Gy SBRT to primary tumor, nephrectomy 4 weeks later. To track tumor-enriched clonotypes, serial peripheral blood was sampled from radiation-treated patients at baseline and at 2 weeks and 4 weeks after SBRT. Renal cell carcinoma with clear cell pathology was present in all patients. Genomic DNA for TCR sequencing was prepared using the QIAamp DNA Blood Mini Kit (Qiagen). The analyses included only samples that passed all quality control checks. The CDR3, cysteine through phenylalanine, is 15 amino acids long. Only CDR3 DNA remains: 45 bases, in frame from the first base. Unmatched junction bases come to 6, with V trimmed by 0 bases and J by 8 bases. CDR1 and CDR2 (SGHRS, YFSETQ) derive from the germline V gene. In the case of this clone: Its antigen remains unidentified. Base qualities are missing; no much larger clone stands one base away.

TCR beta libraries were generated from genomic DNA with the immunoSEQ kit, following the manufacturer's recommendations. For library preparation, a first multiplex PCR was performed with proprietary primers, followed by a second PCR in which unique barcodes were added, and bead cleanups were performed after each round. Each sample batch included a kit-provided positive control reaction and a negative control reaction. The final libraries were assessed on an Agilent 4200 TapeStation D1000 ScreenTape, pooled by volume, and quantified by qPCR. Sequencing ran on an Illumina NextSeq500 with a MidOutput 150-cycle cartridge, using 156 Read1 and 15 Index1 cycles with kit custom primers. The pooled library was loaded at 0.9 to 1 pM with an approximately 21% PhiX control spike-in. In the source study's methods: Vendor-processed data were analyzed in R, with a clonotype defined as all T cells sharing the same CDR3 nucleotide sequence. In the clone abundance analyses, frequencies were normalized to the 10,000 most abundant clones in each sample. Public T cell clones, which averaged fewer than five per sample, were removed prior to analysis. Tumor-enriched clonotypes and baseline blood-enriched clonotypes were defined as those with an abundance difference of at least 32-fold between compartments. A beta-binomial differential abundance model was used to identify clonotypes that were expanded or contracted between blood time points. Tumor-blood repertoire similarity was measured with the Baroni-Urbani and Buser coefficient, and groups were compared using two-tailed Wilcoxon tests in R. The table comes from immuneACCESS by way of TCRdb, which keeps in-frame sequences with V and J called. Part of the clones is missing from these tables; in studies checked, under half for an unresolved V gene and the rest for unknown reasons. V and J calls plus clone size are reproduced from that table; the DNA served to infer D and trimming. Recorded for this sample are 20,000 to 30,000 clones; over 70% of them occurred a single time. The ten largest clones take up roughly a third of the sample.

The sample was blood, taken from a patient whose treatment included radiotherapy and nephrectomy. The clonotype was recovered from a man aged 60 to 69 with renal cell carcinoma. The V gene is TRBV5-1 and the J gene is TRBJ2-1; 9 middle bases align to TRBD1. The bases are TGCGCCAGCAGCTTGGGACAGGGGGTTACAGATGAGCAGTTCTTC. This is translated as CASSLGQGVTDEQFF.